These T cell receptor beta chains were read from a single sample in a study of blood T cell repertoires in COVID-19. The repertoire was sequenced with immunoSEQ multiplex PCR; TCRdb's copy has only in-frame clones and lacks some. Of about 490,000 clones in the sample, approximately 83% were seen once. Input material: peripheral blood. These receptors were obtained from a human donor in a cohort sampled during active COVID-19. CDR3s include the opening cysteine and the closing phenylalanine or tryptophan. Fields, in order: clone size, D gene, V gene, J gene, CDR3 protein, CDR3 DNA. D genes are given only for firm matches. Clone size is stated in some rows and not others, as once, few, many or a class when expanded.

.	.	TRBV19	TRBJ2-2	CASSRRGSGDTGELFF	TGTGCCAGTAGTAGAAGAGGGAGTGGGGACACCGGGGAGCTGTTTTTT
.	TRBD1	TRBV5-1	TRBJ2-2	CASSSLPGTGGEAGELFF	TGCGCCAGCAGCTCTTTACCCGGGACAGGGGGCGAGGCCGGGGAGCTGTTTTTT
.	TRBD1	TRBV5-1	TRBJ1-2	CASSSTGGGYGYTF	TGCGCCAGCAGCTCTACAGGGGGCGGCTATGGCTACACCTTC
.	.	TRBV29-1	TRBJ2-2	CSVKPYTGELFF	TGCAGCGTCAAGCCTTACACCGGGGAGCTGTTTTTT
.	.	TRBV7-8	TRBJ2-3	CASSLLTTTTDTQYF	TGTGCCAGCAGCTTGCTCACTACCACCACAGATACGCAGTATTTT
few	TRBD1	TRBV10-3	TRBJ2-7	CAISVVSRGRNEQYF	TGTGCCATCAGTGTGGTGAGCAGGGGGCGTAACGAGCAGTACTTC
.	TRBD1	TRBV4-1	TRBJ1-4	CASSQDGTGGLNEKLFF	TGCGCCAGCAGCCAAGATGGGACAGGGGGGCTTAATGAAAAACTGTTTTTT
.	TRBD2	TRBV19	TRBJ2-1	CASASGRPDSSYNEQFF	TGTGCCAGTGCTAGCGGGAGGCCCGACAGCTCCTACAATGAGCAGTTCTTC
.	.	TRBV7-9	TRBJ2-7	CASSTPRDTFTYEQYF	TGTGCCAGCAGCACCCCCCGGGACACCTTTACCTACGAGCAGTACTTC
.	.	TRBV18	TRBJ2-7	CASSWAGNSYEQYF	TGTGCCAGCTCATGGGCGGGAAACTCCTACGAGCAGTACTTC
once	.	TRBV3-1/TRBV3-2	TRBJ1-4	CASSQAKEKLFF	TGTGCCAGCAGCCAAGCTAAGGAAAAACTGTTTTTT
.	TRBD1	TRBV10-1	TRBJ2-7	CASSGGTASSEQYF	TGCGCCAGCAGTGGTGGGACAGCCTCGAGCGAGCAGTACTTC
.	.	TRBV5-4	TRBJ1-3	CASSGGLSGNTIYF	TGTGCCAGCAGTGGAGGACTCTCTGGAAACACCATATATTTT
.	.	TRBV30	TRBJ1-6	CAWDPPGHQNYNSPLHF	TGTGCCTGGGACCCTCCGGGACACCAGAACTATAATTCACCCCTCCACTTT
.	TRBD1	TRBV27	TRBJ1-4	CASSSETGSVQNLFF	TGTGCCAGCAGTTCCGAGACAGGGTCCGTCCAAAATCTGTTTTTT
.	TRBD1	TRBV4-1	TRBJ2-1	CASSQPLRTGNNEQFF	TGCGCCAGCAGCCAACCCCTGAGGACAGGGAATAATGAGCAGTTCTTC
.	TRBD2	TRBV7-2	TRBJ2-3	CASSLGTSGGTDTQYF	TGTGCCAGCAGCTTAGGGACTAGCGGGGGCACAGATACGCAGTATTTT
.	.	TRBV29-1	TRBJ1-1	CSVGSGFYTEAFF	TGCAGCGTTGGATCAGGGTTCTACACTGAAGCTTTCTTT
.	.	TRBV12-3/TRBV12-4	TRBJ2-7	CASSTGSYEQYF	TGTGCCAGCAGTACAGGGTCCTACGAGCAGTACTTC
.	.	TRBV29-1	TRBJ1-1	CSVEDRRGWEDSEAFF	TGCAGCGTTGAAGATAGGAGGGGATGGGAGGATTCTGAAGCTTTCTTT
.	.	TRBV30	TRBJ1-4	CACKEDSTNEKLFF	TGTGCCTGCAAAGAGGACAGTACTAATGAAAAACTGTTTTTT
.	TRBD2	TRBV5-1	TRBJ2-5	CASSLSSGQETQYF	TGCGCCAGCAGCTTGAGTAGCGGGCAAGAGACCCAGTACTTC
.	TRBD1	TRBV9	TRBJ1-1	CASSGQRDRGYTEAFF	TGTGCCAGCAGCGGACAGAGGGACAGGGGGTACACTGAAGCTTTCTTT
.	TRBD2	TRBV7-3	TRBJ2-3	CASSALAGTRTDTQYF	TGTGCCAGCAGCGCACTAGCGGGAACGAGGACAGATACGCAGTATTTT
.	TRBD1	TRBV29-1	TRBJ2-5	CSVDAGGLLPEETQYF	TGCAGCGTTGACGCAGGGGGCCTGTTGCCAGAAGAGACCCAGTACTTC
.	.	TRBV28	TRBJ1-4	CASSEINNEKLFF	TGTGCCAGCAGTGAGATAAATAATGAAAAACTGTTTTTT
.	.	TRBV18	TRBJ1-6	CASSLSVDDSPLHF	TGTGCCAGCTCACTATCAGTCGATGATTCACCCCTCCACTTT
.	TRBD1	TRBV6-6	TRBJ1-4	CASSGQGTNYEKLFF	TGTGCCAGCAGTGGACAGGGTACGAACTATGAAAAACTGTTTTTT
.	.	TRBV12-1	TRBJ2-7	CASSPELASEQNSYEQYF	TGTGCCAGCAGCCCCGAGCTTGCTAGCGAGCAAAACTCCTACGAGCAGTACTTC
.	TRBD2	TRBV30	TRBJ2-3	CACGAGGGTDTQYF	TGTGCCTGTGGAGCGGGAGGTGGCACAGATACGCAGTATTTT
once	TRBD1	TRBV5-1	TRBJ1-2	CASSFEGADGYTF	TGCGCCAGCAGCTTCGAGGGGGCAGATGGCTACACCTTC
many	TRBD1	TRBV11-1	TRBJ2-1	CASSRDGTGDNEQFF	TGTGCCAGCAGCCGAGACGGGACAGGCGACAATGAGCAGTTCTTC
.	TRBD1	TRBV5-1	TRBJ1-1	CASSLTTGQGNTEAFF	TGCGCCAGCAGCCTGACTACGGGACAGGGGAACACTGAAGCTTTCTTT
.	TRBD1	TRBV28	TRBJ1-5	CASSFLQGANQPQHF	TGTGCCAGCAGTTTTCTACAGGGGGCGAATCAGCCCCAGCATTTT
.	TRBD1	TRBV30	TRBJ2-5	CAWSFTGAETQYF	TGTGCCTGGAGCTTCACAGGGGCAGAGACCCAGTACTTC
once	TRBD2	TRBV4-2	TRBJ2-1	CASSQEILAGGRFF	TGTGCCAGCAGCCAAGAAATTCTTGCGGGAGGGAGGTTCTTC
.	.	TRBV6-1	TRBJ1-1	CASSAQGGGVNTEAFF	TGTGCCAGCAGTGCCCAAGGGGGGGGCGTGAACACTGAAGCTTTCTTT
.	TRBD1	TRBV27	TRBJ1-4	CASSWDREKLFF	TGTGCCAGCAGTTGGGACAGGGAAAAACTGTTTTTT
.	.	TRBV7-2	TRBJ1-5	CASSLDRGAGQPQHF	TGTGCCAGCAGCTTGGACAGAGGTGCAGGGCAGCCCCAGCATTTT
.	TRBD2	TRBV7-2	TRBJ2-7	CASSFSGSLTYEQYF	TGTGCCAGCAGCTTTAGCGGGAGCCTTACCTACGAGCAGTACTTC
.	TRBD1	TRBV6-6	TRBJ1-1	CASNTDRVNTEAFF	TGTGCCAGCAACACGGACAGGGTGAACACTGAAGCTTTCTTT
.	.	TRBV5-1	TRBJ2-7	CASSPDGGSNYEQYF	TGCGCCAGCAGCCCCGATGGAGGGAGTAACTACGAGCAGTACTTC
.	TRBD2	TRBV7-2	TRBJ2-1	CASSLGLADYNEQFF	TGTGCCAGCAGCTTAGGGCTAGCGGACTACAATGAGCAGTTCTTC
.	TRBD1	TRBV19	TRBJ2-1	CASSFDPGGGEQFF	TGTGCCAGTAGTTTCGATCCAGGGGGTGGAGAGCAGTTCTTC
.	.	TRBV4-1	TRBJ1-1	CASSPFRQSGDFNTEAFF	TGCGCCAGCAGCCCTTTCCGGCAGTCGGGGGATTTTAACACTGAAGCTTTCTTT
.	TRBD2	TRBV3-1/TRBV3-2	TRBJ2-7	CASSLPSGETYEQYF	TGTGCCAGCAGCTTGCCTAGCGGGGAGACCTACGAGCAGTACTTC
.	.	TRBV5-1	TRBJ2-1	CASSLVGDSYNEQFF	TGCGCCAGCAGCTTGGTAGGGGATTCCTACAATGAGCAGTTCTTC
.	.	TRBV6-6	TRBJ1-3	CASSSGQTPSGNTIYF	TGTGCCAGCAGTTCTGGACAGACCCCCTCTGGAAACACCATATATTTT
.	.	TRBV27	TRBJ1-5	CASSPLSEFSSNQPQHF	TGTGCCAGCAGTCCCCTTTCCGAGTTCTCTAGCAATCAGCCCCAGCATTTT
.	.	TRBV5-6	TRBJ2-7	CASSWAGTSGEQYF	TGTGCCAGCAGCTGGGCCGGGACTTCGGGCGAGCAGTACTTC
.	TRBD2	TRBV7-3	TRBJ2-3	CASSLSPPYGRGDTQYF	TGTGCCAGCAGCTTAAGCCCACCGTACGGGAGGGGGGATACGCAGTATTTT
.	.	TRBV2	TRBJ1-2	CASSEGGRRYYGYTF	TGTGCCAGCAGTGAAGGAGGGAGGAGATACTATGGCTACACCTTC
.	TRBD1	TRBV9	TRBJ1-4	CASSVGVGGGANEKLFF	TGTGCCAGCAGCGTAGGGGTTGGAGGGGGCGCTAATGAAAAACTGTTTTTT
.	.	TRBV3-1/TRBV3-2	TRBJ2-1	CASRPQWPSYNEQFF	TGTGCCAGCAGACCCCAGTGGCCCTCCTACAATGAGCAGTTCTTC
.	.	TRBV7-9	TRBJ2-7	CASSLSEGVHEQYF	TGTGCCAGCAGCTTAAGTGAAGGGGTCCACGAGCAGTACTTC
.	TRBD2	TRBV5-5	TRBJ2-5	CASSLVGGQGQWETQYF	TGTGCCAGCAGCTTGGTGGGAGGGCAGGGCCAGTGGGAGACCCAGTACTTC
.	TRBD1	TRBV4-1	TRBJ2-7	CASSQDRQGNEQYF	TGCGCCAGCAGCCAAGATCGACAGGGGAACGAGCAGTACTTC
.	TRBD2	TRBV5-1	TRBJ2-3	CASSLEGARTSGSLDTQYF	TGCGCCAGCAGCTTGGAAGGGGCGAGGACTAGCGGTTCATTAGATACGCAGTATTTT
.	TRBD2	TRBV5-1	TRBJ2-7	CASSLTSGSNEQYF	TGCGCCAGCAGCTTGACTAGCGGGAGTAACGAGCAGTACTTC